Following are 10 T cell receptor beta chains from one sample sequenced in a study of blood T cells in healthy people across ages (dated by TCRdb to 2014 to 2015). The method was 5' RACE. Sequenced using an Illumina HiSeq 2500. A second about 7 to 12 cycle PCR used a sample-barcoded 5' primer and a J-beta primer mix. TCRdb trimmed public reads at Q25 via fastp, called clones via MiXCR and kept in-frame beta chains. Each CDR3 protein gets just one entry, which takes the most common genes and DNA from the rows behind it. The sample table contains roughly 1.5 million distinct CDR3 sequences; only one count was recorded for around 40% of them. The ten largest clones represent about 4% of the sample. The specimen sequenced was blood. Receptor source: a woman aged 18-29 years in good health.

The CDR3 reads CASSYGDSGYEQYF. DNA for the CDR3: TGTGCCAGCAGTTACGGCGATTCCGGATACGAGCAGTACTTC. The V gene is TRBV27, the J gene TRBJ2-1; D gene ambiguous. The DNA end is a closer match to TRBJ2-7, so the J assignment may be wrong. This CDR3 has 14 amino acids. In germline, CDR1 is MNHEY, CDR2 SMNVEV (reference sequence).

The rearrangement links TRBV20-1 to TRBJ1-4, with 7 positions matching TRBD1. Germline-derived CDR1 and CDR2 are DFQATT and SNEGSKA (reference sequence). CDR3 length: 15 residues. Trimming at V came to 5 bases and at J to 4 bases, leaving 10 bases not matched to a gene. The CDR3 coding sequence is TGCAGTGCTTCAAACGGGGCAGGGGGTAATGAAAAACTGTTTTTT. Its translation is CSASNGAGGNEKLFF.

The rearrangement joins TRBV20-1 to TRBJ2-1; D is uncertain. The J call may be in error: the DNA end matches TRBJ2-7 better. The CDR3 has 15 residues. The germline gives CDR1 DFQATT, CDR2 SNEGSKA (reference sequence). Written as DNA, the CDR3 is TGCAGTGCTAGAGATCGAAATGTATCGTACAATGAGCAGTACTTC. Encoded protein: CSARDRNVSYNEQYF.

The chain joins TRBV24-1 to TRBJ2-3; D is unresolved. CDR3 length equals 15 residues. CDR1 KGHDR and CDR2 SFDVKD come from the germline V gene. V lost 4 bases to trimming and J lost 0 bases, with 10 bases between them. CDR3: CATSDRVQSTDTQYF. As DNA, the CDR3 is TGTGCCACCAGTGACCGAGTGCAGAGCACAGATACGCAGTATTTT.

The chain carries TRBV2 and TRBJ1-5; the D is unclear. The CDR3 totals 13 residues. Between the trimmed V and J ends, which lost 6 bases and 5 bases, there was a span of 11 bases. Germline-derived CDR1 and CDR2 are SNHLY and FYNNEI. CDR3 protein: CASRGTGDQPQHF. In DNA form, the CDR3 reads TGTGCCAGCAGAGGAACCGGGGATCAGCCCCAGCATTTT.

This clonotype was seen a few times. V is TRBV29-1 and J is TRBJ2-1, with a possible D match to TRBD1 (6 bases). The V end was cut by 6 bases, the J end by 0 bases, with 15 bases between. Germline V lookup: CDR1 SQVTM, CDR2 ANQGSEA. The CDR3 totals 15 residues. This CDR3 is CSVTYGTPSYNEQFF. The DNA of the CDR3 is TGCAGCGTGACTTACGGGACACCCTCCTACAATGAGCAGTTCTTC.

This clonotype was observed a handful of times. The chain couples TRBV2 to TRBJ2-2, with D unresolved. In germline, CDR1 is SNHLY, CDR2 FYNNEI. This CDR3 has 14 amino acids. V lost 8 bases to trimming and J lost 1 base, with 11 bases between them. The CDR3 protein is CASELQRNTGELFF. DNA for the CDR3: TGTGCCAGCGAGCTACAAAGGAACACCGGGGAGCTGTTTTTT.

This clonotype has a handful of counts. The CDR3 is CASSPMGGYSDNEQYF. The CDR3 DNA reads TGTGCCAGCAGCCCGATGGGGGGTTATTCCGACAACGAGCAGTACTTC. The V call is TRBV28, the J call TRBJ2-7, with a weak D call TRBD2 (6 bases). The germline V gene has CDR1 MDHEN and CDR2 SYDVKM. The CDR3 loop spans 16 amino acids. With 6 bases removed from V and 5 bases from J, the gap between germline ends came to 23 bases. The variable domain in full, completed from reference TRBV28 and TRBJ2-7, reads DVKVTQSSRYLVKRTGEKVFLECVQDMDHENMFWYRQDPGLGLRLIYFSYDVKMKEKGDIPEGYSVSREKKERFSLILESASTNQTSMYLCASSPMGGYSDNEQYFGPGTRLTVT.

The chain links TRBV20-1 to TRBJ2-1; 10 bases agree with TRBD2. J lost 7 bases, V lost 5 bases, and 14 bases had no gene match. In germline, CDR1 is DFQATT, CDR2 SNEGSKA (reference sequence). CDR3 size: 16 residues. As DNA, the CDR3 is TGCAGTGCTCACACTAGCGGGACCCCCCTGAGGAATGAGCAGTTCTTC. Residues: CSAHTSGTPLRNEQFF.

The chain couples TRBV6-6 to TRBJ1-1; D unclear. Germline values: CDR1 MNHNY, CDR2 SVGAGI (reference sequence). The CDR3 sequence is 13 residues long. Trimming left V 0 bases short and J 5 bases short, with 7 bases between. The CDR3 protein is CASSYSSKTEAFF. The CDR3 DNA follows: TGTGCCAGCAGTTACTCAAGCAAGACTGAAGCTTTCTTT.